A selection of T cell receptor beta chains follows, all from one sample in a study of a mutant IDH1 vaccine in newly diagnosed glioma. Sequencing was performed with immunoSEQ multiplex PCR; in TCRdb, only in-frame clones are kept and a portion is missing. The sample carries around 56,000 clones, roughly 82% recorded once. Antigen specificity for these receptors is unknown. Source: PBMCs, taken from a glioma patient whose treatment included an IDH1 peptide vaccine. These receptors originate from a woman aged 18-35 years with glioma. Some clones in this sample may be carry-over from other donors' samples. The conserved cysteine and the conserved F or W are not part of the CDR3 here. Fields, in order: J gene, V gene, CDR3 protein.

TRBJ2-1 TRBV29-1 SFPWGGVNEQF
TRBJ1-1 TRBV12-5 ASGLAGQFEAF
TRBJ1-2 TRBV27 ASRMTGDYGYT
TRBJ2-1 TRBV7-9 ASSLAASGPYNEQF
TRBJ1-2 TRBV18 ASSPSHLGYGYT
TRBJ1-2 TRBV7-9 ASSLGGVYGYT
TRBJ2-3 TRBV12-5 ASAREEVGTSGASTDTQY
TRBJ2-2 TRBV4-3 ASSPHGALTGELF
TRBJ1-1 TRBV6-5 ASSPGAPEAF
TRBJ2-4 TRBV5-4 ASSFGLAGGGAKNIQY
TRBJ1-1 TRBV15 ATSPRQVIGLEAF
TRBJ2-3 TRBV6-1 ASSDPSGGTDTQY
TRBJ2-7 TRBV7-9 ASSGTIGYEQY
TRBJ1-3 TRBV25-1 ASSLRVGNTIY
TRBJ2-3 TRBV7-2 ASSLGWGSSTDTQY
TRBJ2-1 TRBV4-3 ASSHDRLAGYNEQF
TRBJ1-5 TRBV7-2 ASPASNQPQH
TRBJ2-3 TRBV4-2 ASSQERNTQY
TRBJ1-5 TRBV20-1 SADQPQH
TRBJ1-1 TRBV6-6 ASSSPTFPHTEAF
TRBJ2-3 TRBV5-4 ASSDMTSPRDTQY
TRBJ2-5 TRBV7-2 ASSRQIIEETQY
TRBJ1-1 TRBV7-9 ASSLTGENTEAF
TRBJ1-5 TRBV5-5 ASSFEGYSNQPQH
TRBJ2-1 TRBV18 ASSSTTGEF
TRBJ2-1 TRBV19 ASSKLGGSYNEQF
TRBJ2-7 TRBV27 ASGRTYEQY
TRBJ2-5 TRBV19 ASSRGQSPQETQY
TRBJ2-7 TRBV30 AWNGQRGGEQY
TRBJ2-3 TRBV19 ASSIDRPDTQY
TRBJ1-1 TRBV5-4 ASSFGTVNTEAF
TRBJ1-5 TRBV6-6 ASNIGDQPQH
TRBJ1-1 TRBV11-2 ASSLVGWEGGAF
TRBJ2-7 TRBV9 ASSVAWQSSYEQY
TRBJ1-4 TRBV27 ASRRNRDSNEKLF
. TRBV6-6 ASSYLTVNEQY
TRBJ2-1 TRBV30 AWSVAGLYNEQF
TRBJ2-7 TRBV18 ASSGQGAYYEQY